This entry lists 16 T cell receptor beta chains sequenced from one sample in a study of OX40 agonist ivuxolimab in advanced cancers. Produced via immunoSEQ multiplex PCR; TCRdb's table is partial and in-frame only. The sample yields 70,000 to 95,000 clones, approximately 85% seen once. The specimen comprised CD4+ or CD8+ T cells sorted from blood, sampled in a trial of the OX40 agonist ivuxolimab. These receptors originate from an adult with an advanced solid tumor such as melanoma, head and neck, liver or kidney cancer.

This chain uses TRBV4-3 with TRBJ2-7; TRBD2 agrees at 9 bases. V shed 0 bases, J shed 5 bases, and the junction held 26 bases outside the gene matches. Germline CDR1 is LGHNA and CDR2 is YSLEER. The CDR3 spans 22 residues. CDR3 coding DNA: TGCGCCAGCAGCCAAGATTGGAGTATCCCGGAGTTTATGCGGGAGGGCTTACACGAGCAGTACTTC. Translating it yields CASSQDWSIPEFMREGLHEQYF.

Only one count was recorded for this clone. This chain links TRBV5-6 with TRBJ1-1; D may be TRBD1 (5 bases). V was trimmed by 3 bases and J by 13 bases, leaving 16 bases between them. The CDR3 covers 12 residues. CDR1 is SGHDT and CDR2 is YYEEEE in the germline V gene. The CDR3 loop is CASSYNRQRVFF. CDR3 sequence (DNA): TGTGCCAGCAGCTACAACCGACAGAGGGTTTTCTTT.

The V and J genes are TRBV6-6 and TRBJ2-2; unclear D gene. Trimming pared 11 bases from V and 5 bases from J, leaving 6 bases between. The CDR3 has 10 residues. Germline values: CDR1 MNHNY, CDR2 SVGAGI (reference sequence). This CDR3 reads CALGTGELFF. In DNA form, the CDR3 reads TGTGCCCTAGGAACCGGGGAGCTGTTTTTT.

CDR3 DNA sequence: TGTGCCAGCCGTAAGGGTTCTGGAAACACCATATATTTT. Translation: CASRKGSGNTIYF. The chain uses TRBV7-9 and TRBJ1-3, with no clear D. The germline CDR1 and CDR2 sequences are SEHNR and FQNEAQ (reference sequence). The V gene lost 8 bases and the J gene lost 1 base, with 9 bases spanning the gap. The CDR3 is 13 amino acids.

This sequence joins TRBV5-4 and TRBJ2-3; the match to TRBD2 covers 9 bases. The CDR3 consists of 15 residues. Trimming cost V 4 bases and J 4 bases; bases outside gene matches: 7. The V gene's germline CDR1 is SGHNT and CDR2 YYREEE (reference sequence). The CDR3 reads CASSLSGSPPDTQYF. CDR3 sequence (DNA): TGTGCCAGCAGCCTTAGCGGGAGTCCCCCAGATACGCAGTATTTT.

This chain uses TRBV6-1 with TRBJ2-7; no reliable D call. The CDR3 spans 11 residues. The ends were cut back, 8 bases at V and 2 bases at J, with 7 bases in the middle. Germline lookup yields CDR1 MNHNS and CDR2 SASEGT. The chain's CDR3 is CASGQPYEQYF. CDR3 bases: TGTGCCAGCGGGCAACCCTACGAGCAGTACTTC.

The rearrangement uses TRBV6-6 and TRBJ2-7; 7 bases line up with TRBD1. CDR3 size: 12 residues. The germline CDR1 and CDR2 sequences are MNHNY and SVGAGI (reference sequence). Trimming took 5 bases from V and 5 from J; bases not matched to a gene: 3. CDR3 coding DNA: TGTGCCAGCAGTAACAGGGGAGACGAGCAGTACTTC. Its translation: CASSNRGDEQYF.

V usage is TRBV7-3 and J usage is TRBJ2-1; D tentatively reads TRBD1 or TRBD2 (6 bases each). The CDR3 extends over 13 amino acids. The germline V gene has CDR1 SGHTA and CDR2 FQGTGA. The germline V and J ends were trimmed by 6 bases and 7 bases, with 13 bases remaining between them. The CDR3 bases are TGTGCCAGCAGTTACACAGGGAGGAATGAGCAGTTCTTC. Amino acids: CASSYTGRNEQFF.

V usage is TRBV28 and J usage is TRBJ2-7, with unresolved D. The germline CDR1 and CDR2 sequences are MDHEN and SYDVKM. Trimming removed 1 base at V and 3 bases at J, with 13 bases between. CDR3 length equals 15 residues. The DNA of the CDR3 is TGTGCCAGCAGTTTATCAGGCTCCCTTGACTACGAGCAGTACTTC. It translates to CASSLSGSLDYEQYF. The full variable domain, in which reference TRBV28 and TRBJ2-7 provide the parts outside the CDR3, is DVKVTQSSRYLVKRTGEKVFLECVQDMDHENMFWYRQDPGLGLRLIYFSYDVKMKEKGDIPEGYSVSREKKERFSLILESASTNQTSMYLCASSLSGSLDYEQYFGPGTRLTVT.

This chain links TRBV7-2 with TRBJ2-1; 8 bases agree with TRBD2. The CDR3 totals 14 residues. The V segment lost 3 bases and the J segment 5 bases; nucleotides outside the gene matches: 3. Germline V gene lookup returns CDR1 SGHTA and CDR2 FQGNSA. CDR3 in amino acids: CASSFAGGHNEQFF. The CDR3 region has the DNA TGTGCCAGCAGCTTCGCGGGGGGCCACAATGAGCAGTTCTTC.

The chain joins TRBV4-3 to TRBJ2-3; D not resolved. Trimming cost V 0 bases and J 0 bases, with 7 bases left between them. The CDR3 sequence is 15 residues long. Germline V gene lookup returns CDR1 LGHNA and CDR2 YSLEER. CDR3 amino acids: CASSQDFGSTDTQYF. The DNA of the CDR3 is TGCGCCAGCAGCCAAGATTTCGGGAGCACAGATACGCAGTATTTT.

The J gene is TRBJ2-7, the V gene TRBV6-1, with D perhaps TRBD2 (7 bases). The CDR3 has 16 residues. The germline V gene has CDR1 MNHNS and CDR2 SASEGT. The V gene lost 0 bases and the J gene lost 5 bases, with 17 bases spanning the gap. CDR3 region: CASSEALLGGVDEQYF. CDR3 in DNA: TGTGCCAGCAGTGAAGCGCTTCTAGGGGGGGTCGACGAGCAGTACTTC.

This sequence joins TRBV7-9 and TRBJ2-7, with 7 bases lining up with TRBD1. CDR3 length: 15 amino acids. Germline lookup yields CDR1 SEHNR and CDR2 FQNEAQ (reference sequence). Losses at the gene ends were 5 bases for V and 6 bases for J; bases not matched to a gene: 13. The chain's CDR3 is CASSPRGGARSEQYF. In DNA, the CDR3 is TGTGCCAGCAGCCCACGAGGGGGCGCACGGTCCGAGCAGTACTTC.

This clone was seen only once. This chain connects TRBV7-9 to TRBJ2-1, with unresolved D. Trimming removed 5 bases from V and 10 bases from J, with 3 bases in between. The CDR3 length is 9 residues. Germline CDR1 reads SEHNR; CDR2 reads FQNEAQ (reference sequence). The CDR3: CASSPEQFF. The CDR3 region has the DNA TGTGCCAGCAGCCCAGAGCAGTTCTTC.

The chain carries TRBV7-9 and TRBJ2-5, with unresolved D. The end of the DNA aligns better with TRBJ2-7, so the J call may be wrong. Germline lookup yields CDR1 SEHNR and CDR2 FQNEAQ (reference sequence). This CDR3 contains 14 residues. CDR3 sequence: CASSLGLTNYEQYF. CDR3 nucleotides: TGTGCCAGCAGCCTTGGCCTCACCAACTACGAGCAGTACTTC.

This rearrangement joins TRBV5-1 to TRBJ2-2; tentative D call: TRBD2 (5 bases). Germline lookup yields CDR1 SGHRS and CDR2 YFSETQ. V was cut by 0 bases and J by 7 bases, with 16 bases left in between. There are 16 residues in the CDR3. The CDR3 reads CASSLGAGRDGGELFF. CDR3 in DNA: TGCGCCAGCAGCTTGGGCGCGGGCCGCGATGGCGGGGAGCTGTTTTTT.